What follows are 25 T cell receptor beta chains derived from one specimen sequenced in a study of read filtering for tumor transcriptome and immune sequencing. Molecular barcoded adaptors covering alpha/delta and beta/gamma chains were used on 400 ng RNA. From the reads, TCRdb called clonotypes with MiXCR, one entry per CDR3 protein. The table lists roughly 69,000 distinct CDR3 sequences, roughly 13% of them singletons, with 45% in the top ten. Material: a population of CD138-negative cells sorted from bone marrow. The receptors come from a donor at least 40 years old with multiple myeloma.

At least ten counts were recorded for this clonotype. The CDR3 sequence is CASSQVDRGLGEQYF. CDR3 nucleotides: TGCGCCAGCAGCCAAGTGGACAGGGGGCTTGGAGAGCAGTACTTC. V and J are TRBV4-1 and TRBJ2-7, with 11 positions matching TRBD1. V gave up 1 base and J gave up 7 bases; unmatched junction bases: 6. The CDR3 spans 15 residues. The germline V gene encodes CDR1 MGHRA and CDR2 YSYEKL.

There are many counts of this clonotype. CDR3 residues: CASSRREGGTEAFF. The CDR3 DNA sequence: TGTGCCAGCAGCCGAAGGGAGGGGGGCACTGAAGCTTTCTTT. The genes are TRBV3-1 and TRBJ1-1, with D tentatively TRBD1 (6 bases). This CDR3 region has 14 residues. V lost 4 bases to trimming and J lost 4 bases, with 13 bases between them. The germline gives CDR1 LGHDT, CDR2 YNNKEL (reference sequence).

The table lists this clonotype with a count of one. Just one base apart from a much larger clone, this may be a read error. V and J are TRBV19 and TRBJ1-5; tentatively, D is TRBD1 (6 bases). The CDR3 runs 15 residues. The V gene's germline CDR1 is LNHDA and CDR2 SQIVND (reference sequence). The CDR3 DNA follows: TGTGCCAGTAGTATAGGGCAGGGGTTCGGTCAGTCCCAGCATTTT. This gives the protein CASSIGQGFGQSQHF.

This clonotype was seen ten or more times. This chain uses TRBV10-2 with TRBJ2-1, with TRBD1 matching 8 bases. The CDR3 extends over 15 amino acids. J lost 1 base, V lost 4 bases, and 3 bases had no gene match. CDR1 WSHSY and CDR2 SAAADI come from the germline V gene. The DNA of the CDR3 is TGCGCCAGCAGTGTACAGGGGGGTTCCTACAATGAGCAGTTCTTC. It is translated as CASSVQGGSYNEQFF.

This clonotype was seen a few times. This sequence joins TRBV11-3 and TRBJ1-1; no firm D call. The CDR3 length is 13 residues. CDR1 and CDR2 from the germline V gene are SGHNT and YENEEA. V was cut by 4 bases and J by 8 bases, with 14 bases left in between. The CDR3 loop is CASSSPFPREAFF. CDR3 nucleotide sequence: TGTGCCAGCAGCTCCCCCTTTCCCCGAGAAGCTTTCTTT.

This clonotype was picked up a small number of times. A much larger clone differs by one base, so this may be a read error. V usage is TRBV6-2 or TRBV6-3 and J usage is TRBJ2-7; D may be TRBD2 (5 bases). This CDR3 has 15 amino acids. The V end lost 6 bases, the J end lost 4 bases, and 19 bases lay between the germline ends. The V gene's germline CDR1 is MNHEY and CDR2 SVGEGT. Here the CDR3 reads CASSEKQVRGYEQYF. The CDR3 bases are TGTGCCAGCAGCGAGAAACAAGTCCGGGGATACGAGCAGTACTTC.

This clonotype appeared a few times. Just one base apart from a much larger clone, this may be a read error. V and J are TRBV20-1 and TRBJ2-1; maybe TRBD2 (7 bases). The CDR3 length is 14 residues. Germline CDR1 is DFQATT and CDR2 is SNEGSKA (reference sequence). Here the CDR3 DNA reads TGCAGTATAGGGGGGACTACCTCCTACAATGAGCAGCTCTTC. Its translation is CSIGGTTSYNEQLF.

This rearrangement joins TRBV20-1 to TRBJ2-2; D unclear. This CDR3 has 14 amino acids. Germline lookup yields CDR1 DFQATT and CDR2 SNEGSKA (reference sequence). The germline V and J ends were trimmed by 1 base and 0 bases, with 6 bases remaining between them. The CDR3 DNA reads TGCAGTGCTAGAGGACCCGCGAACACCGGGGAGCTGTTTTTT. Amino acids: CSARGPANTGELFF.

In this sample, this clonotype turned up many times. V is TRBV20-1 and J is TRBJ2-1; 16 positions agree with TRBD2. The CDR3 totals 20 residues. V lost 4 bases and J lost 1; bases outside the gene matches: 13. Germline V lookup: CDR1 DFQATT, CDR2 SNEGSKA (reference sequence). CDR3 nucleotides: TGCAGTGCTACCTGGGAGGGACTAGCGGGAGGGCCCAGATCCTACAATGAGCAGTTCTTC. It specifies CSATWEGLAGGPRSYNEQFF.

This clonotype was observed once. V is TRBV5-8 and J is TRBJ2-1; D might be TRBD2 (5 bases). This CDR3 spans 16 amino acids. Per germline, CDR1 SGHTS and CDR2 YDEGEE. V lost 0 bases to trimming and J lost 6 bases, with 16 bases between them. The CDR3, as DNA: TGTGCCAGCAGCTTGGGGCTAGAGGGAGTATCCAATGAGCAGTTCTTC. Amino acids: CASSLGLEGVSNEQFF.

This clonotype was counted ten times or more. The chain combines TRBV7-2 with TRBJ2-1, with 12 bases matching TRBD2. V was pared by 1 base and J by 4 bases, with 5 bases of the junction left unmatched. CDR1 is SGHTA and CDR2 is FQGNSA in the germline V gene. CDR3 size: 17 residues. This chain's CDR3 is CASSLGFLAGGYNEQFF. The CDR3 nucleotides read TGTGCCAGCAGCTTAGGGTTTCTAGCGGGAGGGTACAATGAGCAGTTCTTC.

Only a few counts were recorded for this clonotype. This may arise from a read error, as a much more abundant clone is one base away. This chain links TRBV7-2 with TRBJ2-1; the D is unclear. CDR3 length equals 14 residues. Per the germline V gene, CDR1 is SGHTA and CDR2 is FQGNSA. CDR3 amino acids: CASSSSDPSNEQSF. The CDR3 DNA follows: TGTGCCAGCAGCTCGTCGGACCCATCCAATGAGCAGTCCTTC.

Only a few counts were recorded for this clonotype. The chain has TRBV20-1 and TRBJ2-7; D is tentatively TRBD1 or TRBD2 (5 bases each). The germline V gene encodes CDR1 DFQATT and CDR2 SNEGSKA (reference sequence). This CDR3 contains 13 residues. CDR3 protein: CTALGANSYEQYF. The CDR3 DNA sequence: TGCACTGCCCTCGGGGCTAACAGCTACGAGCAGTACTTC.

At least ten counts were recorded for this clonotype. This chain joins TRBV5-1 and TRBJ2-3, with TRBD1 as a possible D gene (5 bases). The CDR3 contains 14 residues. Germline values: CDR1 SGHRS, CDR2 YFSETQ. V was pared by 4 bases and J by 3 bases, with 12 bases between. CDR3 coding DNA: TGCGCCAGCAGCCGCGCTAAGGGGACAGATACGCAGTATTTT. Its protein product is CASSRAKGTDTQYF.

In this sample, this clonotype turned up many times. The chain recombines TRBV5-1 with TRBJ2-7; no reliable D call. CDR1 is SGHRS, CDR2 YFSETQ, per germline. V gave up 4 bases and J gave up 3 bases, with 5 bases separating them. The CDR3 loop spans 11 amino acids. This chain's CDR3 is CASSSNYEQYF. The CDR3 DNA reads TGCGCCAGCAGCAGCAACTACGAGCAGTACTTC. Combining the CDR3 with reference TRBV5-1 and TRBJ2-7 gives the whole variable domain KAGVTQTPRYLIKTRGQQVTLSCSPISGHRSVSWYQQTPGQGLQFLFEYFSETQRNKGNFPGRFSGRQFSNSRSEMNVSTLELGDSALYLCASSSNYEQYFGPGTRLTVT.

About this clonotype itself: Because it lacks the conserved phenylalanine or tryptophan at the end, this CDR3 is likely a read error. The chain recombines TRBV30 with TRBJ2-7; 10 nucleotides line up with TRBD1. CDR1 GTSNPN and CDR2 SVGIG come from the germline V gene (reference sequence). The CDR3 is 14 residues long. The ends lost 3 bases at V and 0 bases at J; junction bases unmatched: 2. CDR3 protein: CAWRGQGSSYEQYL. The CDR3 coding sequence is TGTGCCTGGAGGGGACAGGGGAGCTCCTACGAGCAGTACCTC.

There are a few counts of this clonotype. The gene calls are TRBV11-3 and TRBJ2-3; 11 bases map to TRBD2. CDR1 is SGHNT and CDR2 is YENEEA in the germline V gene. Unmatched junction bases numbered 11, after V lost 6 bases and J lost 3 bases. The CDR3 totals 17 residues. The CDR3 nucleotides read TGTGCCAGCAGTGCCCCCACACTAGCGGGAGTGACAGATACGCAGTATTTT. Its translation is CASSAPTLAGVTDTQYF.

This clonotype was counted ten times or more. The germline gene is not matched at one end of the junction; a read error may be the cause. V usage is TRBV7-7 and J usage is TRBJ2-2, with 11 nucleotides matching TRBD2. This CDR3 contains 16 residues. Looked up from germline, CDR1 is SSHAT and CDR2 is FNYEAQ (reference sequence). The CDR3 here is CASSLALAGGTGELFF. As DNA, the CDR3 is TGTGCTAGCAGCTTAGCGCTAGCGGGAGGAACCGGGGAGCTGTTTTTT.

This clonotype has more than one count but fewer than ten. The chain joins TRBV14 to TRBJ2-3; D remains ambiguous. Trimming removed 4 bases from V and 6 bases from J, with 14 bases in between. This CDR3 has 14 amino acids. Germline V gene lookup returns CDR1 SGHDN and CDR2 FVKESK. The CDR3 spells CASSRLANGDTQYF. The CDR3 region has the DNA TGTGCCAGCAGCCGTTTGGCAAACGGGGATACGCAGTATTTT.

The V call is TRBV3-1, the J call TRBJ2-7, with D possibly TRBD2 on 5 matching bases. V lost 0 bases and J lost 7, with 13 bases in between. The CDR3 consists of 14 residues. The germline V gene has CDR1 LGHDT and CDR2 YNNKEL (reference sequence). The DNA of the CDR3 is TGTGCCAGCAGCCAAGAAATCACCACGGGGGAGCAGTACTTC. Protein sequence: CASSQEITTGEQYF.

The V gene is TRBV10-3, the J gene TRBJ2-7; the match to TRBD1 covers 10 bases. V shed 2 bases and J 3 bases; nucleotides not matched to a gene: 10. The CDR3 loop spans 17 amino acids. CDR1 and CDR2 from the germline V gene are ENHRY and SYGVKD. In nucleotides, the CDR3 is TGTGCCATCAGTGAGCCCGGGACAGGGGAGAGTTTCTACGAGCAGTACTTC. Its protein is CAISEPGTGESFYEQYF.

This clonotype was detected only a few times. The chain couples TRBV29-1 to TRBJ2-7, with unresolved D. The V gene lost 6 bases and the J gene lost 3 bases, with 9 bases spanning the gap. The CDR3 has 11 residues. Germline CDR1 SQVTM, CDR2 ANQGSEA. The CDR3 DNA reads as TGCAGCGTGACTCTCAACTACGAGCAGTACTTC. The encoded protein is CSVTLNYEQYF.

The V gene is TRBV12-3 or TRBV12-4, the J gene TRBJ2-2; the D is unclear. This CDR3 comprises 12 residues. Trimming cost V 6 bases and J 1 base, with 3 bases left between them. This CDR3 is CASSENTGELFF. The CDR3, as DNA: TGTGCCAGCAGCGAGAACACCGGGGAGCTGTTTTTT.

This clonotype was found many times. V gene TRBV2 combines with J gene TRBJ2-7; 7 positions match TRBD1. Germline V gene sequence: CDR1 SNHLY, CDR2 FYNNEI. The V segment lost 6 bases and the J segment 0 bases; nucleotides outside the gene matches: 5. This CDR3 has 14 residues. The CDR3 DNA sequence: TGTGCCAGCAGGTTGACAGGGAGCTCCTACGAGCAGTACTTC. Translated: CASRLTGSSYEQYF.

In this sample, this clonotype turned up many times. This chain uses TRBV4-2 with TRBJ1-1, with unresolved D. V was clipped by 1 base and J by 1 base, with 10 bases between them. Per the germline V gene, CDR1 is LGHNA and CDR2 is YNFKEQ. CDR3 length equals 15 residues. CDR3: CASSQVSHPNTEAFF. CDR3 DNA sequence: TGTGCCAGCAGCCAAGTGTCTCACCCGAACACTGAAGCTTTCTTT.